The rows below give T cell receptor beta chains drawn from one sample of a study of post-analysis software for immune sequencing data. TCRdb reanalysed the PCR reads using MiXCR and keeps one entry per CDR3 protein. The sample lists more than 450,000 distinct CDR3 sequences; around 47% were seen once. The sequencing input was blood. Every receptor here comes from a girl aged 5-17 years with multiple sclerosis. CDR3s include the opening cysteine and the closing phenylalanine or tryptophan. The D gene is left open where the match is weak. Not every row has a clone size; where given, it reads once, few, many or a size class.

. | TRBJ2-3 | 16 | TRBV3-1 | . | CASSPGAHLITDTQYF | TGTGCCAGCAGCCCCGGGGCCCACCTCATCACAGATACGCAGTATTTT
. | TRBJ2-7 | 15 | TRBV4-1 | . | CASSQDVSVSWEQYF | TGCGCCAGCAGCCAAGATGTTTCGGTCAGCTGGGAGCAGTACTTC
. | TRBJ2-5 | 11 | TRBV4-1 | . | CASSQDKTQYF | TGCGCCAGCAGCCAAGATAAGACCCAGTACTTC
TRBD1 | TRBJ1-2 | 17 | TRBV27 | . | CASSLGPTGQGLYGYTF | TGTGCCAGCAGTTTGGGCCCTACGGGACAGGGGCTCTATGGCTACACCTTC
. | TRBJ1-2 | 15 | TRBV5-1 | once | CASSLNVRGNYGYTF | TGCGCCAGCAGCCTGAATGTACGGGGTAACTATGGCTACACCTTC
. | TRBJ2-3 | 13 | TRBV7-6 | few | CASSPLEPDTQYF | TGTGCCAGCAGTCCACTAGAGCCCGATACGCAGTATTTT
TRBD2 | TRBJ2-7 | 13 | TRBV20-1 | . | CSAGLAESYEQYF | TGCAGTGCCGGACTAGCGGAATCCTACGAGCAGTACTTC
. | TRBJ1-5 | 14 | TRBV27 | . | CASSLSLGVQPQHF | TGTGCCAGCAGTTTATCGTTGGGGGTTCAGCCCCAGCATTTT
. | TRBJ2-1 | 11 | TRBV12-3/TRBV12-4 | few | CASSPLEEQFF | TGTGCCAGCAGTCCTCTGGAAGAGCAGTTCTTC
. | TRBJ1-2 | 13 | TRBV19 | few | CASKAVNNYGYTF | TGTGCCAGTAAGGCAGTAAATAACTATGGCTACACCTTC
. | TRBJ2-5 | 16 | TRBV27 | . | CASRPGYLAPQETQYF | TGTGCCAGCAGGCCAGGGTACCTAGCGCCCCAAGAGACCCAGTACTTC
. | TRBJ2-1 | 13 | TRBV15 | . | CATSRVGTPGQFF | TGTGCCACCAGCAGAGTGGGGACTCCCGGGCAGTTCTTC
TRBD2 | TRBJ2-7 | 15 | TRBV5-1 | few | CASRPTSATRGEQYF | TGCGCCAGCAGACCGACTAGCGCTACCCGAGGCGAGCAGTACTTC
TRBD2 | TRBJ2-4 | 15 | TRBV20-1 | . | CSARSLRGEENIQYF | TGCAGTGCTAGGAGCTTGCGGGGGGAGGAAAACATTCAGTACTTC
TRBD1 | TRBJ1-1 | 14 | TRBV10-3 | . | CATRQGGMNTEAFF | TGTGCCACCCGACAGGGCGGAATGAACACTGAAGCTTTCTTT
. | TRBJ1-6 | 14 | TRBV7-9 | . | CTSSHSPYNSPLHF | TGTACCAGCAGCCACAGCCCGTATAATTCACCCCTCCACTTT
. | TRBJ2-7 | 15 | TRBV7-6 | . | CASSSRKAPLGEQYF | TGTGCCAGCAGCTCGCGCAAAGCGCCCCTAGGTGAGCAGTACTTC
. | TRBJ2-7 | 13 | TRBV5-1 | . | CASKPEGTYEQYF | TGCGCCAGCAAACCCGAGGGAACCTACGAGCAGTACTTC
TRBD2 | TRBJ2-3 | 16 | TRBV5-5 | . | CASSTRLAVFTDTQYF | TGTGCCAGCAGCACCAGGCTAGCGGTTTTCACAGATACGCAGTATTTT
TRBD1 | TRBJ1-2 | 16 | TRBV12-5 | . | CASGPTIGQGNYGYTF | TGTGCTAGTGGTCCCACCATCGGACAGGGAAACTATGGCTACACCTTC
. | TRBJ2-7 | 13 | TRBV29-1 | few | CSVATTQTYEQYF | TGCAGCGTCGCCACGACACAAACCTACGAGCAGTACTTC
. | TRBJ1-1 | 13 | TRBV30 | . | CAWSVQANTEAFF | TGTGCCTGGAGTGTACAAGCGAACACTGAAGCTTTCTTT
. | TRBJ1-2 | 16 | TRBV7-2 | . | CASSSHLGVTNYGYTF | TGTGCCAGCAGCTCACATTTGGGTGTCACGAACTATGGCTACACCTTC
. | TRBJ1-2 | 15 | TRBV3-1 | . | CASSRRGTLNYGYTF | TGTGCCAGCAGCCGCAGAGGGACTCTCAACTATGGCTACACCTTC
. | TRBJ2-3 | 18 | TRBV10-2 | . | CASSIGLVGGGSTDTQYF | TGCGCCAGCAGTATCGGACTAGTGGGAGGGGGCAGCACAGATACGCAGTATTTT
TRBD2 | TRBJ2-3 | 15 | TRBV5-1 | . | CASSGIAGFTDTQYF | TGCGCCAGCAGCGGGATAGCGGGGTTCACAGATACGCAGTATTTT